This T cell receptor beta chain came from a study of cytomegalovirus exposure and HLA in healthy donors. The study ran its PCR with 60 Vbeta and 13 Jbeta primers. Repertoires were generated with immunoSEQ multiplex PCR, while TCRdb's copy carries only in-frame clones and drops some. Seen here are around 140,000 clones, 78% observed once, and the top ten hold about 2.5%. The sequence was obtained from a woman between 18 and 30 years old in good health and CMV-seropositive. Input material: PBMCs.

The CDR3 DNA sequence: TGTGCCAGCAGCTTAGGGCAGGCGTTTCAGACGCCCCAGCATTTT. The encoded protein is CASSLGQAFQTPQHF. V is TRBV7-2 and J is TRBJ1-5; D ambiguous. V was pared by 1 base and J by 9 bases, with 16 bases between. The CDR3 has 15 residues. Germline V CDR1 and CDR2: SGHTA, FQGNSA.